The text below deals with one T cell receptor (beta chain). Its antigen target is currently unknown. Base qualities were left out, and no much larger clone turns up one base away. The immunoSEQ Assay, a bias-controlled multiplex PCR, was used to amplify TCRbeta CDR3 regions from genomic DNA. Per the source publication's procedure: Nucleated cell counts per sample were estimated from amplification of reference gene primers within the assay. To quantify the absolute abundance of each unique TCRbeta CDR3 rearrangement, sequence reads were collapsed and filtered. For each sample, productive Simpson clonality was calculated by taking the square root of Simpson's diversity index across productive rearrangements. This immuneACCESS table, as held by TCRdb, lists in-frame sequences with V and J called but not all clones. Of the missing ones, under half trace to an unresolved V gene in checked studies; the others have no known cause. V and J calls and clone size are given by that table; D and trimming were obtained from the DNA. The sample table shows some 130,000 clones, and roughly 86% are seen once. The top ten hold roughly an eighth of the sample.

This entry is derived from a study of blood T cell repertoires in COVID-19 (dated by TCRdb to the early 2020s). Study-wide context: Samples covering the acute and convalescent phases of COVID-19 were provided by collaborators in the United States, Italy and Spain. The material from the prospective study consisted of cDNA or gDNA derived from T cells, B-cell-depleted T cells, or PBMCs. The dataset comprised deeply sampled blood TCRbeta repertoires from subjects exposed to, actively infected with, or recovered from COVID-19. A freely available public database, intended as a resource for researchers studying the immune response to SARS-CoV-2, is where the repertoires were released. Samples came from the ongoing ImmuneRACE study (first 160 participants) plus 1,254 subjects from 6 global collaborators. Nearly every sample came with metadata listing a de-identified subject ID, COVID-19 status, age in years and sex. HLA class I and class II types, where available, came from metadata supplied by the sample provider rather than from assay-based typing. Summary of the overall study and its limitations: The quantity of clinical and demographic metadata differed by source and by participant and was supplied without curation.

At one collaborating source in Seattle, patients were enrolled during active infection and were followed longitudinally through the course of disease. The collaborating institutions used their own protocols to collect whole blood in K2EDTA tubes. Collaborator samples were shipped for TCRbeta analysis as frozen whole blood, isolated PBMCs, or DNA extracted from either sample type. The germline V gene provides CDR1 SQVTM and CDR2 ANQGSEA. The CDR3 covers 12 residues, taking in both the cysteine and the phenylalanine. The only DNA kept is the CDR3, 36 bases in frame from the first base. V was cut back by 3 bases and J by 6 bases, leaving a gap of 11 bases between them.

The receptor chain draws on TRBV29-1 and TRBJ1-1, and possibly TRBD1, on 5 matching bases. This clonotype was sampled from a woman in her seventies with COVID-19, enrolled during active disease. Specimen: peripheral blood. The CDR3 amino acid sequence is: CSVEAGIAEAFF. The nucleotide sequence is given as TGCAGCGTTGAGGCAGGGATCGCTGAAGCTTTCTTT.